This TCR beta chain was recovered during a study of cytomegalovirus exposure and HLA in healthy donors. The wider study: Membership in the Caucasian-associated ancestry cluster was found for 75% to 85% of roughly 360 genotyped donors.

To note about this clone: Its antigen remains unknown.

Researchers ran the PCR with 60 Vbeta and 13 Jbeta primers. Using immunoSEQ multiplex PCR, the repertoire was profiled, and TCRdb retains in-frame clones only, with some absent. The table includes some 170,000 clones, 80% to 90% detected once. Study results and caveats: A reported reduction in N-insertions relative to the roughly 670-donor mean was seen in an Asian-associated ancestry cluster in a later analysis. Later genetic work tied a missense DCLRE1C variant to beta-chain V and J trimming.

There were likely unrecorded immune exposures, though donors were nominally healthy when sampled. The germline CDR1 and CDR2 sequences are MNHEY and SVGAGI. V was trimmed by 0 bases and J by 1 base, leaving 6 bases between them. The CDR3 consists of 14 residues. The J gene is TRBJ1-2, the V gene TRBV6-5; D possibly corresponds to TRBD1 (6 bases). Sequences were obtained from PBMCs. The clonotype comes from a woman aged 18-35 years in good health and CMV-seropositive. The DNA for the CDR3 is TGTGCCAGCAGTTACTCCAGGGGTAACTATGGCTACACCTTC. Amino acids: CASSYSRGNYGYTF.